This T cell receptor (beta chain) came from a study of shared clonotypes between healthy human individuals. For this clone: What it recognizes is unknown.

Study-wide findings and caveats: It was expected that sequencing depth would affect clonotype sharing among donors. Naive subsets, compared against memory subsets, generally had larger estimated richness values.

The assay was immunoSEQ multiplex PCR, and TCRdb's table has in-frame clones only and misses some. The sample yields about 2 million clones, 90% to 95% seen once. Sequencing used naive CD4+ T cells sorted from blood. The subset: CD45RA+ positively selected. The receptor was derived from a man aged 18 to 29 in good health.

CDR3 in amino acids: CAWSVQNSYEQYF. The CDR3 coding sequence is TGTGCCTGGAGTGTACAGAATTCCTACGAGCAGTACTTC. The chain recombines TRBV30 with TRBJ2-7, with no clear D. From germline, CDR1 is GTSNPN and CDR2 SVGIG (reference sequence). Trimming cost V 0 bases and J 1 base, with 7 bases left between them. This CDR3 has 13 amino acids.